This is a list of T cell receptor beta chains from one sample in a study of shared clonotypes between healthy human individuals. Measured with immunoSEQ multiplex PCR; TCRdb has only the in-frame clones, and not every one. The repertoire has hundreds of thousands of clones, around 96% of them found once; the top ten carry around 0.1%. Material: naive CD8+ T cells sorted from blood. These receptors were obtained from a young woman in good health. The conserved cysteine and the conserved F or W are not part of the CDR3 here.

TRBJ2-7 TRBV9 ASSPRQESYEQY
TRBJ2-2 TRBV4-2 ASSQEEGNTGELF
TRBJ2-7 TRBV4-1 ASSQVVGYEQY
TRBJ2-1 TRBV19 ASSGLADDEQF
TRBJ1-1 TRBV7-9 ASNRQINTEAF
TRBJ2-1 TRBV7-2 ASSLYVSGSLSEQF
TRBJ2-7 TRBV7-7 ASSLGEGFYEQY
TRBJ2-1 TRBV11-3 ASSLEARGQQF
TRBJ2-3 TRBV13 ASSYSGRVDTQY
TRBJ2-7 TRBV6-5 ASSYSSGQLDYEQY
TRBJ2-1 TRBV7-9 ASSPWTSGRLLNEQF
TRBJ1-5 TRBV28 ASSLDTGTYSNQPQH
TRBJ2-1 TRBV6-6 ASSYSGTSGNEQF
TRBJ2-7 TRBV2 AAKETGTYEQY
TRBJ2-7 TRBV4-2 ASSQGTSGRPLYEQY
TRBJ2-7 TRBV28 AASRVLTLTGSYEQY
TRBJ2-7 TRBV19 ASSMEQGGWNEQY
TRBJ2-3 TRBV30 AWSLGASTDTQY
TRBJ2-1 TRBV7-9 ASSPVNEQF
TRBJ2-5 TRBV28 ASSLTGSATQY
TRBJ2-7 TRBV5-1 ASSLAQTSSYEQY
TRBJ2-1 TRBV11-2 ASTGGGSSYNEQF
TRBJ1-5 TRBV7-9 ASSLTGTDLNQPQH
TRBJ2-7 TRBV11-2 ASSLVGTGPREQY
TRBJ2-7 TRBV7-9 ASSLVDRRAYEQY
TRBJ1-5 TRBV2 ASKEGLNQPQH
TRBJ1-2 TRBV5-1 ASTPAGYNYGYT
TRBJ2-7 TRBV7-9 AWGGRAYEQY
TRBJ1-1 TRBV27 ASSFRGTEAF
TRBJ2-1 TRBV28 ASRGTGGFNEQF
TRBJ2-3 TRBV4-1 ASSQYASGTNEGTDTQY
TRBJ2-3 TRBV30 AWRISDTQY
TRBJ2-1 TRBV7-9 ASSRNDEQF
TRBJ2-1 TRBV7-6 ASSPRVGSGISHSSYNEQF
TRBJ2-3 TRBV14 ASSPGMGGTQY
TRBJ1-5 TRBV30 AWSHGYRNQPQH
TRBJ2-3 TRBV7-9 ASSLGLLEEGDTQY
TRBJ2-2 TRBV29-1 SVGETRGNTGELF
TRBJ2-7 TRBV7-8 ASSLGRVSYEQY
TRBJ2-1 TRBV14 ASSQAPDLLYNEQF
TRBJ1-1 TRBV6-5 ASSADSSAEAF
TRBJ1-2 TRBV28 ATGNYGYT
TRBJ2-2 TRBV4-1 ASSQMVGTVVGELF
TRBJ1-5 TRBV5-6 ASSSGGRNQPQH
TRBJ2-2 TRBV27 ASSIVLAGGTGELF
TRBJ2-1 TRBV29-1 SVIALYNEQF
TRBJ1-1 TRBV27 ASSRATSISTEAF
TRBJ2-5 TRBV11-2 ASSLGQGASYQETQY
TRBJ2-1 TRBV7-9 ASRPLNRGGPYNEQF
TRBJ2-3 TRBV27 ASSSYPTYRADTQY
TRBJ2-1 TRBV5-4 ASSLVAGEVNEQF